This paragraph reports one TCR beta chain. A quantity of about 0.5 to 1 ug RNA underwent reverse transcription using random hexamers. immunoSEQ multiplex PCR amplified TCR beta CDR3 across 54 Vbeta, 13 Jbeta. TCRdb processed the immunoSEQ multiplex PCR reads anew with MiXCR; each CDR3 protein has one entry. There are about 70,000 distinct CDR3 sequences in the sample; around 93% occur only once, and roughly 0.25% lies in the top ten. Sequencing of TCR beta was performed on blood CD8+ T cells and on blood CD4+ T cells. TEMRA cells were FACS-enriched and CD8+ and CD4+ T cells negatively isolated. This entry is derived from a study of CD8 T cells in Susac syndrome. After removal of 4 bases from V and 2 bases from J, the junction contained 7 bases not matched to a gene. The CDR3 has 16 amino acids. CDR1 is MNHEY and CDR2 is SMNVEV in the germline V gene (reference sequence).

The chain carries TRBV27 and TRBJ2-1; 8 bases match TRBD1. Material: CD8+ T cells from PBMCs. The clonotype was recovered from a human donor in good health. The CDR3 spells CASSSSGQATYNEQFF. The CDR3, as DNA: TGTGCCAGCAGTTCATCGGGACAGGCGACCTACAATGAGCAGTTCTTC.